This T cell receptor beta chain was recovered during a study of T cells expressing NK-cell markers. Study findings and constraints: Nothing established the HCMV specificity of expanded NKG2C+ T cell clones.

The CDR3 has 19 residues. Germline V gives CDR1 MNHEY, CDR2 SMNVEV (reference sequence). A note on this clonotype: Its antigen is still unknown.

The TCR beta cDNA came from 5'RACE template switching with UMIs. No DNA is given; TCRdb re-called the 5' RACE reads and lists each CDR3 protein once. The table for this sample gives 500,000 to 600,000 distinct CDR3 sequences. The receptor was isolated from a man younger than 35 in good health. This chain connects TRBV27 to TRBJ2-2; TCRdb proposes TRBD2, but this gene call is untestable without DNA. Source material: blood T cells: a sorted CD56 or NKG2C T cell subset, CD4+ or CD8+ T cells, or bulk PBMC T cells (not recorded which). The CDR3 here is CASSLSLAGGPGNTGELFF.